These 17 T cell receptor beta chains share one sample of origin, sequenced in a study of T-cell memory formation after mild COVID-19. Each CDR3 protein gets one entry after TCRdb re-called the 5' RACE reads with MiXCR. The data show approximately 34,000 distinct CDR3 sequences, about 7.7% seen once. Sequencing used PBMCs or a T cell subset sorted from them (not recorded which). Receptor source: a man aged 18 to 35 who had mild COVID-19 (a few samples of this study predate the infection). Cell type and time point are not known.

This clonotype was detected only a few times. The chain carries TRBV7-2 and TRBJ1-4; D perhaps matches TRBD1 (5 bases). The germline V gene encodes CDR1 SGHTA and CDR2 FQGNSA. Trimming shortened V by 3 bases and J by 7 bases, and 12 bases separated the two germline ends. This CDR3 is built from 14 residues. The CDR3 region has the DNA TGTGCCAGCAGCTTCGGGGGGGATAGTGAAAAACTGTTTTTT. Residues: CASSFGGDSEKLFF.

This clonotype occurred a few times. The rearrangement joins TRBV3-1 to TRBJ1-6, with D unclear. The CDR3 runs to 14 residues. The V end was cut by 3 bases, the J end by 10 bases, with 13 bases between. The germline CDR1 and CDR2 sequences are LGHDT and YNNKEL (reference sequence). The CDR3 is CASSQGGKDSPLHF. The CDR3 DNA sequence: TGTGCCAGCAGCCAGGGCGGCAAGGACTCACCCCTCCACTTT.

This clonotype was counted between two and nine times. The chain joins TRBV7-8 to TRBJ1-3; the D is unclear. The CDR3 covers 14 residues. Germline assignment: CDR1 SGHVS and CDR2 FQNEAQ. Trimming left V 2 bases short and J 3 bases short, with 8 bases between. This CDR3 reads CASSLPSRGNTIYF. In nucleotides, the CDR3 is TGTGCCAGCAGCTTACCGTCCCGTGGAAACACCATATATTTT.

In its sample, this clonotype was seen a few times. V and J are TRBV29-1 and TRBJ1-3; a weak D match, TRBD1 (5 bases). The CDR3 is 13 amino acids. V lost 6 bases, J lost 7 bases, and 16 bases lay in between. CDR1 and CDR2 from the germline V gene are SQVTM and ANQGSEA. CDR3 in amino acids: CSVEGPEGNTIYF. The DNA of the CDR3 is TGCAGCGTAGAGGGACCGGAGGGGAACACCATATATTTT.

This clonotype was observed many times. V gene TRBV7-2 combines with J gene TRBJ2-7, with D perhaps TRBD1 or TRBD2 (6 bases each). The CDR3 loop spans 14 amino acids. CDR1 SGHTA and CDR2 FQGNSA come from the germline V gene. With 5 bases removed from V and 6 bases from J, the gap between germline ends came to 17 bases. As DNA, the CDR3 is TGTGCCAGCAGCGCCGGGGGCCCCAGCACCGAGCAGTACTTC. It is translated as CASSAGGPSTEQYF.

This clonotype has at least ten counts. The DNA for the CDR3 is TGCGCCAGCAGCGGTTCAGCAGGGATGGGCACAGATACGCAGTATTTT. Translation gives CASSGSAGMGTDTQYF. V is TRBV5-1 and J is TRBJ2-3; the D gene is possibly TRBD1 (5 bases). Germline V gene lookup returns CDR1 SGHRS and CDR2 YFSETQ. The V end was cut by 4 bases, the J end by 1 base, with 16 bases between. This CDR3 region has 16 residues.

This clonotype showed up many times. J is TRBJ2-7 and V is TRBV7-2; D gene ambiguous. This CDR3 region has 11 residues. V was pared by 5 bases and J by 4 bases, with 6 bases between. Germline V lookup: CDR1 SGHTA, CDR2 FQGNSA. CDR3 coding DNA: TGTGCCAGCAGCCCACAGTACGAGCAGTACTTC. Its protein product is CASSPQYEQYF. Supplemented by reference TRBV7-2 and TRBJ2-7, the full variable domain reads GAGVSQSPSNKVTEKGKDVELRCDPISGHTALYWYRQSLGQGLEFLIYFQGNSAPDKSGLPSDRFSAERTGGSVSTLTIQRTQQEDSAVYLCASSPQYEQYFGPGTRLTVT.

This clonotype has at least ten counts. This chain uses TRBV7-3 with TRBJ2-3; D is uncertain. Trimming pared 2 bases from V and 1 base from J, leaving 16 bases between. The germline V gene encodes CDR1 SGHTA and CDR2 FQGTGA. The CDR3 runs 17 residues. The DNA of the CDR3 is TGTGCCAGCAGCTTACGTGCCGCGTCCTGGGGCACAGATACGCAGTATTTT. Translating it yields CASSLRAASWGTDTQYF. Looking up the rest from reference TRBV7-3 and TRBJ2-3 gives the full variable domain: GAGVSQTPSNKVTEKGKYVELRCDPISGHTALYWYRQSLGQGPEFLIYFQGTGAADDSGLPNDRFFAVRPEGSVSTLKIQRTERGDSAVYLCASSLRAASWGTDTQYFGPGTRLTVL.

This clonotype was seen at least ten times. The V and J genes are TRBV5-1 and TRBJ1-1; 7 bases fit TRBD1. The trim removed 0 bases at V and 3 bases at J, leaving 5 bases unmatched. The germline V gene has CDR1 SGHRS and CDR2 YFSETQ. The CDR3 runs 15 residues. CDR3 in amino acids: CASSLGDRLHTEAFF. The CDR3 region has the DNA TGCGCCAGCAGCTTGGGGGACAGACTACACACTGAAGCTTTCTTT. Using reference TRBV5-1 and TRBJ1-1 for the parts outside the CDR3, the full variable domain is KAGVTQTPRYLIKTRGQQVTLSCSPISGHRSVSWYQQTPGQGLQFLFEYFSETQRNKGNFPGRFSGRQFSNSRSEMNVSTLELGDSALYLCASSLGDRLHTEAFFGQGTRLTVV.

Ten or more counts support this clonotype. The chain uses TRBV11-2 and TRBJ2-1; D possibly corresponds to TRBD2 (5 bases). The CDR3 runs to 16 residues. Germline V CDR1 and CDR2: SGHAT, FQNNGV. The V gene lost 3 bases and the J gene lost 0 bases, with 12 bases spanning the gap. The CDR3 loop reads CASSFRPDSSYNEQFF. The DNA for the CDR3 is TGTGCCAGCAGCTTCCGACCGGACTCCTCCTACAATGAGCAGTTCTTC.

Many counts were recorded for this clonotype. This chain uses TRBV3-1 with TRBJ2-5; D remains unclear. Trimming took 0 bases from V and 7 from J, leaving 12 bases between them. The CDR3 spans 14 residues. Germline V CDR1 and CDR2: LGHDT, YNNKEL (reference sequence). The CDR3, as DNA: TGTGCCAGCAGCCAAGAGGGCCGAACGGGGACCCAGTACTTC. Encoded protein: CASSQEGRTGTQYF.

There are many counts of this clonotype. The genes are TRBV5-1 and TRBJ1-2; TRBD1 is a possible D gene (5 bases). Germline V CDR1 and CDR2: SGHRS, YFSETQ. The length of the CDR3 is 16 residues. V shed 0 bases and J shed 7 bases, with 19 bases lying between them. The CDR3 nucleotides are TGCGCCAGCAGCTTGGCGGGGCGTTTCACCCCCTTTGGCTACACCTTC. Protein product: CASSLAGRFTPFGYTF.

The sample holds many counts of this clonotype. An end of the junction differs from the germline gene, which may be a read error. This chain links TRBV3-1 with TRBJ1-2; D call uncertain. The CDR3 loop spans 12 amino acids. CDR1 is LGHDT, CDR2 YNNKEL, per germline (reference sequence). The CDR3 here is CASSQFSTGHRF. CDR3 coding DNA: TGTGCCAGCAGCCAATTTTCTACGGGTCACCGCTTC.

This clonotype was found many times. This chain joins TRBV28 and TRBJ2-2; perhaps TRBD1 as D (6 bases). CDR3 length: 14 residues. V was pared by 6 bases and J by 8 bases, with 16 bases between. Germline loops: CDR1 MDHEN, CDR2 SYDVKM. The CDR3 region is CASRRPPQGGELFF. The CDR3 coding sequence is TGTGCCAGCAGACGTCCTCCACAGGGTGGGGAGCTGTTTTTT.

J is TRBJ1-2 and V is TRBV6-6; unclear D gene. With 2 bases removed from V and 6 bases from J, the gap between germline ends came to 16 bases. Germline loops: CDR1 MNHNY, CDR2 SVGAGI (reference sequence). This CDR3 spans 15 amino acids. This CDR3 is CASSYEELARDGYTF. CDR3 coding DNA: TGTGCCAGCAGTTACGAAGAGCTGGCCCGGGATGGCTACACCTTC.

This clonotype was counted many times. This chain joins TRBV7-2 and TRBJ2-5; D remains unclear. The V and J ends lost 5 bases and 3 bases respectively, with 10 bases between them. This CDR3 has 13 residues. Germline-derived CDR1 and CDR2 are SGHTA and FQGNSA. This CDR3 reads CASSNPVKETQYF. DNA of the CDR3: TGTGCCAGCAGCAACCCAGTTAAAGAGACCCAGTACTTC.

This clonotype appeared many times. The rearrangement joins TRBV6-2 or TRBV6-3 to TRBJ2-1; 10 bases line up with TRBD1. From germline, CDR1 is MNHEY and CDR2 SVGEGT. The CDR3 loop spans 15 amino acids. The V segment lost 5 bases and the J segment 0 bases; nucleotides outside the gene matches: 1. The CDR3 DNA is TGTGCCAGCAGTGGACAGGGGGTCTCCTACAATGAGCAGTTCTTC. Protein: CASSGQGVSYNEQFF.